This T cell receptor beta chain was recovered during a study of blood T cell repertoires in COVID-19. As for the study in general: From the United States, Italy and Spain came samples of acute and convalescent COVID-19. In each case, the material was cDNA or gDNA derived from T cells, B-cell-depleted T cells, or PBMCs.

V shed 1 base and J shed 1 base, with 5 bases lying between them. This CDR3 has 15 residues. Looked up from germline, CDR1 is MGHRA and CDR2 is YSYEKL. Original handling: How many nucleated cells were present was estimated from reference gene primer amplification. Sequencing was performed with immunoSEQ multiplex PCR; in TCRdb, only in-frame clones are kept and a portion is missing. V and J calls and clone size are as listed in that table; D and trimming were resolved from the DNA. The profile shows some 670,000 clones, approximately 90% of them singletons. The specimen sequenced was peripheral blood. The sequence was collected from a woman aged 18 to 35 with acute or convalescent COVID-19. The chain combines TRBV4-1 with TRBJ1-6; D gene uncertain. The CDR3 spells CASSQGLSYNSPLHF. CDR3 nucleotides: TGCGCCAGCAGCCAAGGACTGTCCTATAATTCACCCCTCCACTTT.